This T cell receptor beta chain derives from a study of cytomegalovirus exposure and HLA in healthy donors. Study in general: Membership in the Caucasian-associated ancestry cluster was found for 65% to 85% of a few hundred genotyped donors. General study points: In the analysis, some V segments, TRBV6-2 and TRBV6-3 included, were excluded as indistinguishable. Available immune exposure information was restricted to CMV serostatus only.

Turning to this clone: Its antigen remains unknown.

CDR3 length: 14 residues. Germline loops: CDR1 SNHLY, CDR2 FYNNEI. Losses at the gene ends were 7 bases for V and 7 bases for J; bases not matched to a gene: 3. PCR used 60 Vbeta primers and 13 Jbeta primers. In the original analysis: In a later analysis, roughly 11 million of 75 million to 90 million unique beta chains occurred in at least two donors. Profiling relied on immunoSEQ multiplex PCR, and the TCRdb table lists in-frame clones only, not all of them. V and J calls and clone size are those listed in that table; D and trimming were worked out from the DNA. The sample lists roughly 100,000 clones, about two thirds occurring once.

The origin of this receptor is a boy aged 5 to 17 in good health and CMV-seropositive. This chain connects TRBV2 to TRBJ2-1, with 14 positions matching TRBD2. Source material: PBMCs. CDR3 protein: CASTGTSGGNEQFF. As DNA, the CDR3 is TGTGCCAGCACGGGGACTAGCGGGGGAAATGAGCAGTTCTTC.